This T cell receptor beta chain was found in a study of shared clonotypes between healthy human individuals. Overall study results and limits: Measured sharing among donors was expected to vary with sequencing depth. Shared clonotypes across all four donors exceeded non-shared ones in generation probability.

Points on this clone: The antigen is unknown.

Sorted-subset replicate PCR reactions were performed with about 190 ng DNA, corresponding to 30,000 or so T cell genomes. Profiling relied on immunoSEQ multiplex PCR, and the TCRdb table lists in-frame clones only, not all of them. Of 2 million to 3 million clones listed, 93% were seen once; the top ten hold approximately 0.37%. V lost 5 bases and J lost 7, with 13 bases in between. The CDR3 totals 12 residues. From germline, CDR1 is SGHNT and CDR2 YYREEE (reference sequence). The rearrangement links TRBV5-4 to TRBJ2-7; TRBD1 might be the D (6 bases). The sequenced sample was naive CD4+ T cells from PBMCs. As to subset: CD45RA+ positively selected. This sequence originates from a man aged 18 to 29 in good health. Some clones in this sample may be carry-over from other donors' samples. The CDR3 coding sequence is TGTGCCAGCAGTCATACTACAGGGGAGCAGTACTTC. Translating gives CASSHTTGEQYF.